This T cell receptor beta chain was captured by sequencing in a study of molecular identifiers for immune sequencing clone quantification. Study-wide results and limits: Detecting spiked Jurkat TCR RNA from one cell among roughly 1 million naive cells was reportedly possible.

TCRdb fed the PCR reads into MiXCR, producing one record per CDR3 protein. The table has hundreds of thousands of distinct CDR3 sequences, about 25% seen once. This clonotype was recorded many times. Its antigen remains unidentified. This CDR3 is built from 13 residues. V gave up 6 bases and J gave up 7 bases; unmatched junction bases: 6. V gene TRBV12-3 or TRBV12-4 combines with J gene TRBJ1-5; 7 nucleotides align to TRBD1. Sequenced material: naive CD8+ T cells from blood, with Jurkat cell RNA spiked in. As to subset: FACS-sorted CD8+CD4-CCR7+CD45RA+ naive T cells. The receptor was derived from a human donor in good health. Some libraries in this study had Jurkat cell RNA spiked in. The CDR3 sequence: CASSIRQGQPQHF. CDR3 sequence (DNA): TGTGCCAGCAGCATTCGACAGGGCCAGCCCCAGCATTTT.